This is a list of T cell receptor beta chains from one sample in a study of CD8+CD57+ T cells in acquired aplastic anemia. In TCRdb, the reads were re-called with MiXCR into one record per CDR3 protein. This sample yields some 170,000 distinct CDR3 sequences, of which 60% to 80% are seen a single time; under 60% belongs to the top ten. What was sequenced was sorted CD4+, CD8+, or CD8+CD57+ T cells (not recorded which) from PBMCs. The receptors were sampled from a human donor with aplastic anemia. The CDR3 runs from the conserved cysteine through the conserved F or W. A D gene is named only where the DNA matches it firmly. Rows may omit the clone size; those that give it use once, few, many or a size class.

TRBJ2-6 TRBV19 . . CASHIARETGANVLTF TGTGCCAGCCACATCGCCAGGGAAACTGGGGCCAACGTCCTGACTTTC
TRBJ1-1 TRBV20-1 . many CSAKRGLDTEAFF TGCAGTGCGAAACGAGGGTTGGACACTGAAGCTTTCTTT
TRBJ1-5 TRBV7-2 . . CASSEGVNSNQPQHF TGTGCCAGCAGCGAGGGAGTTAATAGCAATCAGCCCCAGCATTTT
TRBJ2-5 TRBV20-1 . . CSARWETQYF TGCAGTGCTAGATGGGAGACCCAGTACTTC
TRBJ1-1 TRBV5-1 TRBD1 . CASSLFRDRGDEAFF TGCGCCAGCAGCTTGTTTCGTGACAGGGGGGACGAAGCTTTCTTT
TRBJ2-7 TRBV10-3 . . CAISESANPRIEQYF TGTGCCATCAGTGAGTCGGCGAATCCCCGTATCGAGCAGTACTTC
TRBJ1-1 TRBV20-1 . . CSARDSRLGEAFF TGCAGTGCTAGAGATTCACGGTTGGGTGAAGCTTTCTTT
TRBJ2-7 TRBV29-1 . . CSVEEAEPNTNTYEQYF TGCAGCGTTGAAGAGGCAGAACCCAATACTAACACCTACGAGCAGTACTTC
TRBJ1-1 TRBV4-1 TRBD1 once CASSQDPGTGGTEAFF TGTGCCAGCAGCCAAGACCCCGGGACAGGGGGAACTGAAGCTTTCTTT
TRBJ2-3 TRBV6-2/TRBV6-3 . . CASSYRETDTQYF TGTGCCAGCAGTTACCGGGAAACAGATACGCAGTATTTT
TRBJ2-7 TRBV6-6 TRBD2 . CASSRGSGMSYEQYF TGTGCCAGCAGTCGAGGTAGCGGGATGAGCTACGAGCAGTACTTC
TRBJ2-7 TRBV7-2 TRBD2 . CASSLTRPATSGSGAYEQYF TGTGCCAGCAGCTTAACCCGTCCCGCGACTAGCGGGAGCGGAGCCTACGAGCAGTACTTC
TRBJ1-4 TRBV19 . once CASGGLRELFF TGTGCCAGTGGAGGGTTGCGGGAACTGTTTTTT
TRBJ1-5 TRBV29-1 . few CSVRTGTSNQPQHF TGCAGCGTGAGGACGGGTACTAGCAATCAGCCCCAGCATTTT
TRBJ1-6 TRBV19 . . CASSQRDRDVSPLHF TGTGCCAGTAGTCAGCGGGACCGGGATGTTTCACCCCTCCACTTT
TRBJ2-5 TRBV6-4 . medium-sized CASSDSNGGQETQYF TGTGCCAGCAGTGACTCGAACGGGGGTCAAGAGACCCAGTACTTC
TRBJ2-2 TRBV7-7 TRBD2 . CASRLGTSGRGELFF TGTGCTAGCAGATTGGGGACTAGCGGGAGAGGGGAGCTGTTTTTT
TRBJ1-2 TRBV11-2 TRBD1 . CASSSARAAGGRKTNYGYTF TGTGCCAGCAGCTCCGCCCGAGCGGCAGGGGGGAGGAAAACTAACTATGGCTACACCTTC
TRBJ2-7 TRBV5-1 . . CASSLAAGVAYEQYF TGCGCCAGCAGCTTGGCCGCAGGGGTTGCCTACGAGCAGTACTTC
TRBJ2-3 TRBV10-3 . . CAISVGRGSSSTDTQYF TGTGCCATCAGTGTGGGGAGGGGGTCTTCTAGCACAGATACGCAGTATTTT
TRBJ1-3 TRBV24-1 . . CATSDLQFCTIYF TGTGCCACCAGTGATTTGCAGTTCTGCACCATATATTTT
TRBJ1-1 TRBV6-1 . . CASTIVMNTEAFF TGTGCCAGCACTATCGTGATGAACACTGAAGCTTTCTTT
TRBJ1-6 TRBV7-9 TRBD1 . CASSLGAGGQGSPLHF TGTGCCAGCAGCTTAGGGGCAGGGGGCCAGGGATCACCCCTCCACTTT